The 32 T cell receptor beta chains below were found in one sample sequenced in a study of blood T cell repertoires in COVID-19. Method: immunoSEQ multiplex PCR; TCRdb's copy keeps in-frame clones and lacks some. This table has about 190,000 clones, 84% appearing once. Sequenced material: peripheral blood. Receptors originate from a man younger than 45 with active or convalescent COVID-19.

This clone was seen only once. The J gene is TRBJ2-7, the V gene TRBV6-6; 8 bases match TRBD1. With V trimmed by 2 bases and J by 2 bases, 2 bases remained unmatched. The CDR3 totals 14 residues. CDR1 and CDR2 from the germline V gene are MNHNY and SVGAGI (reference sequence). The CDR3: CASSYGTGAYEQYV. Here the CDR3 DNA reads TGTGCCAGCAGTTACGGGACAGGAGCCTACGAGCAGTACGTC.

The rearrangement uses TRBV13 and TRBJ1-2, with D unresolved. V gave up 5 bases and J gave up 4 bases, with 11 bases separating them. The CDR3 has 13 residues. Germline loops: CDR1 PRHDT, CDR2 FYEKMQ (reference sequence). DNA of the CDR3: TGTGCCAGCAGCCGCCAGGCAGGCTATGGCTACACCTTC. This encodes CASSRQAGYGYTF.

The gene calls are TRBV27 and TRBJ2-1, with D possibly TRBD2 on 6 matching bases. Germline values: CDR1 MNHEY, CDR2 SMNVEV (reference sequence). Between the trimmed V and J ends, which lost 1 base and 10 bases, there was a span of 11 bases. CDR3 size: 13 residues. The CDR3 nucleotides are TGTGCCAGCAGTTTATTCGGGGGAAGGGAGCAGTTCTTC. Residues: CASSLFGGREQFF.

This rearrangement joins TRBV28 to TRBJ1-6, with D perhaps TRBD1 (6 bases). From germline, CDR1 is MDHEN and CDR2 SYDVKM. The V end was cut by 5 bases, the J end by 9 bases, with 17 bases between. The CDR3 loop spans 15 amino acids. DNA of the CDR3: TGTGCCAGCAGTGACCGGGACAATGGGATTTCACCCCTCCACTTT. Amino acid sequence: CASSDRDNGISPLHF.

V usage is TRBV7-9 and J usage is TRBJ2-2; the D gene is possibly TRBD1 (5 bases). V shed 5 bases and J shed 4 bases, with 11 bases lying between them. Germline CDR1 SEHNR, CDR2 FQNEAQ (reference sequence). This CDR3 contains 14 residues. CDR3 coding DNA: TGTGCCAGCAGCCCGCCTCAGGGCACCGGGGAGCTGTTTTTT. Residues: CASSPPQGTGELFF.

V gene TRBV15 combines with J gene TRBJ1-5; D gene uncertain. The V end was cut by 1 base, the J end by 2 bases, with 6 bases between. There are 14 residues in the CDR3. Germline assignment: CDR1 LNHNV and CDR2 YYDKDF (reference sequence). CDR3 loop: CATSRVGGNQPQHF. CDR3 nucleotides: TGTGCCACCAGCAGAGTGGGAGGCAATCAGCCCCAGCATTTT. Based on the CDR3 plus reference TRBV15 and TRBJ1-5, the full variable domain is DAMVIQNPRYQVTQFGKPVTLSCSQTLNHNVMYWYQQKSSQAPKLLFHYYDKDFNNEADTPDNFQSRRPNTSFCFLDIRSPGLGDTAMYLCATSRVGGNQPQHFGDGTRLSIL.

The CDR3 region has the DNA TGTGCCAGTAGTACCCCCGGGACAAAGCTCTATGGCTACACCTTC. It encodes CASSTPGTKLYGYTF. This chain joins TRBV19 and TRBJ1-2; possible D gene TRBD1, 6 bases. V was cut by 4 bases and J by 4 bases, with 16 bases left in between. Per the germline V gene, CDR1 is LNHDA and CDR2 is SQIVND (reference sequence). The CDR3 runs 15 residues. The full variable domain, in which reference TRBV19 and TRBJ1-2 provide the parts outside the CDR3, is DGGITQSPKYLFRKEGQNVTLSCEQNLNHDAMYWYRQDPGQGLRLIYYSQIVNDFQKGDIAEGYSVSREKKESFPLTVTSAQKNPTAFYLCASSTPGTKLYGYTFGSGTRLTVV.

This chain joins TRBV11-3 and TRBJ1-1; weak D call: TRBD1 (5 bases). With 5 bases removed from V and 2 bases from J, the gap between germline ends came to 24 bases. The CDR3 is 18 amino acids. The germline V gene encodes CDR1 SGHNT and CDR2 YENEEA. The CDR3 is CASSRDLFESGKNTEAFF. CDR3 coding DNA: TGTGCCAGCAGCAGGGACTTGTTCGAATCGGGAAAAAACACTGAAGCTTTCTTT.

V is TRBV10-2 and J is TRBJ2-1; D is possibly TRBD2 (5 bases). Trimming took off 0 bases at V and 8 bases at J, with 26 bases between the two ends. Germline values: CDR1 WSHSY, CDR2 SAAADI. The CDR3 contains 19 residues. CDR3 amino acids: CASSESQYRLRSEDYEQFF. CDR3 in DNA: TGCGCCAGCAGTGAGTCCCAATATCGGTTGCGGTCTGAGGACTATGAGCAGTTCTTC.

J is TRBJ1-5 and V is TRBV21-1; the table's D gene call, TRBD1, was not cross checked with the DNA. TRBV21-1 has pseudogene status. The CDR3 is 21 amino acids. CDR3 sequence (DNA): TGTGCCAGCAGCAAGGGACAGGGGAGTAGGAACGAGTGGTATAGCAATCAGCCCCAGCATTTT. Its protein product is CASSKGQGSRNEWYSNQPQHF.

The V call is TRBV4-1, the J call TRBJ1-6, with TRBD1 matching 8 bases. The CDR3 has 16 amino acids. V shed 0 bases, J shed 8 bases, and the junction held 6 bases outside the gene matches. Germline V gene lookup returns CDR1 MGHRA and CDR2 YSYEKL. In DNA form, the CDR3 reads TGCGCCAGCAGCCAAGAAGGAGGACAGGGCCATTCACCCCTCCACTTT. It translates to CASSQEGGQGHSPLHF.

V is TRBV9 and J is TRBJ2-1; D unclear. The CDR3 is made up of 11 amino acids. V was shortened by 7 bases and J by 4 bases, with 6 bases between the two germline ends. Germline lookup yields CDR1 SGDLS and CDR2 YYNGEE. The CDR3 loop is CASSQYNEQFF. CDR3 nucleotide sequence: TGTGCCAGCTCCCAATACAATGAGCAGTTCTTC.

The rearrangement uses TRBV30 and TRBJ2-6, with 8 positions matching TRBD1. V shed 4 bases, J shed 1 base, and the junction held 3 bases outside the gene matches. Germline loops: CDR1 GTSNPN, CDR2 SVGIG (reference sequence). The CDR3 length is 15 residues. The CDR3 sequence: CAWTGGWSGANVLTF. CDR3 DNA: TGTGCCTGGACAGGGGGCTGGTCTGGGGCCAACGTCCTGACTTTC.

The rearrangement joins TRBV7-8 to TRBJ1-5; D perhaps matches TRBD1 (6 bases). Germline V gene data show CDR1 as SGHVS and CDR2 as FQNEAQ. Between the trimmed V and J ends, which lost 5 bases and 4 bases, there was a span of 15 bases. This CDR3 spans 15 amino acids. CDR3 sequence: CASSPSRTVNQPQHF. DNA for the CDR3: TGTGCCAGCAGCCCATCCAGGACAGTAAATCAGCCCCAGCATTTT.

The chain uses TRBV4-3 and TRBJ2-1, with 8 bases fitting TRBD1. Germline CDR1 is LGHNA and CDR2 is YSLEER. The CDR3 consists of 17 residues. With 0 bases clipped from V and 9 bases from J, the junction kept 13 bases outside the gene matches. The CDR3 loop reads CASSQDVEDRVTGEQFF. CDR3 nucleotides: TGCGCCAGCAGCCAAGATGTCGAGGACAGGGTAACGGGTGAGCAGTTCTTC.

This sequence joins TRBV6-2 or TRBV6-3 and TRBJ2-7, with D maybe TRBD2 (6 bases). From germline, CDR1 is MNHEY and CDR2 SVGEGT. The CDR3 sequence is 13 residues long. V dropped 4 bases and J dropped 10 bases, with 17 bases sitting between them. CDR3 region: CASSSTAGTPQYF. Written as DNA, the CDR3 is TGTGCCAGCAGTTCGACCGCAGGGACTCCTCAGTACTTC.

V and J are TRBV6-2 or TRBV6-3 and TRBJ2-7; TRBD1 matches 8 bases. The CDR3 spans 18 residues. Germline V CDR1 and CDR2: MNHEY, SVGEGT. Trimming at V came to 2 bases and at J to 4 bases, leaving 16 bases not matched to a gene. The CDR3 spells CASSYLFGTGDYHYEQYF. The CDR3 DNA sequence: TGTGCCAGCAGTTACCTGTTCGGGACAGGCGATTACCATTACGAGCAGTACTTC.

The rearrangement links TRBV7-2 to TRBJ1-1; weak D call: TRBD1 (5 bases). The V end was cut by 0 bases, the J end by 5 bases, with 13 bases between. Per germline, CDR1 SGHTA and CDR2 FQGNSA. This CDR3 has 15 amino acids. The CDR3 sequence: CASSLAFSGLTEAFF. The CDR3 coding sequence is TGTGCCAGCAGCTTAGCGTTTTCAGGGTTGACTGAAGCTTTCTTT.

Here the CDR3 reads CASSRPARGSTDTQYF. Written as DNA, the CDR3 is TGTGCCAGCAGCCGACCCGCGCGGGGAAGCACAGATACGCAGTATTTT. The chain employs TRBV5-4 and TRBJ2-3; D possibly corresponds to TRBD2 (6 bases). Germline V gives CDR1 SGHNT, CDR2 YYREEE (reference sequence). CDR3 length: 16 residues. Trimming removed 4 bases from V and 0 bases from J, with 15 bases in between.

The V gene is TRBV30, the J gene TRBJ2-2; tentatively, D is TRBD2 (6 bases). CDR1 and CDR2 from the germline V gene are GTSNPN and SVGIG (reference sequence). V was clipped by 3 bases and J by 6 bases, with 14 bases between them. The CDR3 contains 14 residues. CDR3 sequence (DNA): TGTGCCTGGAGCGCCGGAGGGTCCGCCGGGGAGCTGTTTTTT. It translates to CAWSAGGSAGELFF.

DNA for the CDR3: TGTGCCAGCGCTCTGCTAGGGACAGCTAAAAACATTCAGTACTTC. Translation: CASALLGTAKNIQYF. The J gene is TRBJ2-4, the V gene TRBV27; 7 bases are a match to TRBD1. The CDR3 extends over 15 amino acids. J gave up 4 bases and V 8 bases, and 11 bases lay outside the gene matches. Germline loops: CDR1 MNHEY, CDR2 SMNVEV (reference sequence).

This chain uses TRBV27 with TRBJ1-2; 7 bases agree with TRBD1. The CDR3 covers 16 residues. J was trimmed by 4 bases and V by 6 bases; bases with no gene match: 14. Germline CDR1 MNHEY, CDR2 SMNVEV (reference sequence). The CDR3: CASRLVDSTGTYGYTF. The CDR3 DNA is TGTGCCAGCAGGCTGGTAGACTCGACAGGGACCTATGGCTACACCTTC.

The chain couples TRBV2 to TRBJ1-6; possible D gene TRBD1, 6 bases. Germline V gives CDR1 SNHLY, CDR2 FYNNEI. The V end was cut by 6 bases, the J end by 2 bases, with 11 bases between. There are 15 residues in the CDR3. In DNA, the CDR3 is TGTGCCAGCAGCGGCACAGGGACCTATAATTCACCCCTCCACTTT. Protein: CASSGTGTYNSPLHF. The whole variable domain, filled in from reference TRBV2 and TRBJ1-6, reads EPEVTQTPSHQVTQMGQEVILRCVPISNHLYFYWYRQILGQKVEFLVSFYNNEISEKSEIFDDQFSVERPDGSNFTLKIRSTKLEDSAMYFCASSGTGTYNSPLHFGNGTRLTVT.

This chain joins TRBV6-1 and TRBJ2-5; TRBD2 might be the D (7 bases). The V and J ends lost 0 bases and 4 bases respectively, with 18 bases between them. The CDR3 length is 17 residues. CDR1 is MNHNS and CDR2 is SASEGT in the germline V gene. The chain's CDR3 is CASSEAYGLGGAETQYF. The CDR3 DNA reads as TGTGCCAGCAGTGAAGCCTATGGACTGGGGGGGGCAGAGACCCAGTACTTC.

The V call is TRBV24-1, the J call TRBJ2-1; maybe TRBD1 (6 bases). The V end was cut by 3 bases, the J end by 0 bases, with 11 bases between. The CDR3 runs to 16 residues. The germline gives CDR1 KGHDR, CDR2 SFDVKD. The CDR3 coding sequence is TGTGCCACCAGTGATCGGACAGTTAGCTCCTACAATGAGCAGTTCTTC. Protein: CATSDRTVSSYNEQFF.

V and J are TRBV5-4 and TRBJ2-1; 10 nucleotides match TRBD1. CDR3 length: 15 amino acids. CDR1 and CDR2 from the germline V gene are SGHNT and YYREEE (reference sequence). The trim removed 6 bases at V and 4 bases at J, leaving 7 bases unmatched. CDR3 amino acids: CASTRGTGEYNEQFF. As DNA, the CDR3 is TGTGCCAGCACCCGGGGGACAGGGGAGTACAATGAGCAGTTCTTC.

The CDR3: CASSEDGWQAQGYTF. The CDR3 nucleotides read TGTGCCAGCAGTGAAGACGGTTGGCAGGCCCAAGGCTACACCTTC. The chain carries TRBV6-1 and TRBJ1-2; D call uncertain. V was trimmed by 1 base and J by 8 bases, leaving 17 bases between them. The CDR3 loop spans 15 amino acids. Per the germline V gene, CDR1 is MNHNS and CDR2 is SASEGT.

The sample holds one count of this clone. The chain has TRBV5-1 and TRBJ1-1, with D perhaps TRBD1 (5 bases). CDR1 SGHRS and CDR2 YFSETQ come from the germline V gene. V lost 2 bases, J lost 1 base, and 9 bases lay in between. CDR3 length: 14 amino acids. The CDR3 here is CASSFGGRNTEAFF. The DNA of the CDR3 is TGCGCCAGCAGCTTCGGGGGAAGGAACACTGAAGCTTTCTTT.

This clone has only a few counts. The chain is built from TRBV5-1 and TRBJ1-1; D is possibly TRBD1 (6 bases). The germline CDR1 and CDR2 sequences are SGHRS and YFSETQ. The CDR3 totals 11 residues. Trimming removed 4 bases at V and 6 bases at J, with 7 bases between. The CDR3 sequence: CASSQGSEAFF. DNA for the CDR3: TGCGCCAGCAGCCAGGGGTCTGAAGCTTTCTTT. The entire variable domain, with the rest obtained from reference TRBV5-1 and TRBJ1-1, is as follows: KAGVTQTPRYLIKTRGQQVTLSCSPISGHRSVSWYQQTPGQGLQFLFEYFSETQRNKGNFPGRFSGRQFSNSRSEMNVSTLELGDSALYLCASSQGSEAFFGQGTRLTVV.

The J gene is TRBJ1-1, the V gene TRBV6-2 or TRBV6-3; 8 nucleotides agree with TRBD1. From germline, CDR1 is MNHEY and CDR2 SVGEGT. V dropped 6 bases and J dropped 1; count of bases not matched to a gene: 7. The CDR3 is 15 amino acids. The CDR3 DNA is TGTGCCAGCAGCTCCGGAGGGACAGGGAACACTGAAGCTTTCTTT. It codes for CASSSGGTGNTEAFF.

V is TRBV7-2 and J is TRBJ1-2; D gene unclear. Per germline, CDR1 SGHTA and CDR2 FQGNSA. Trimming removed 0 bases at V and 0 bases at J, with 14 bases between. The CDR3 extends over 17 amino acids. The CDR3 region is CASSLAEFGLANYGYTF. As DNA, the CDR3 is TGTGCCAGCAGCTTAGCAGAGTTCGGGTTGGCTAACTATGGCTACACCTTC.

Written as DNA, the CDR3 is TGTGCCATCAGTGAAGAGGGGGGGAGAGAGACCCAGTACTTC. Encoded protein: CAISEEGGRETQYF. The V call is TRBV10-3, the J call TRBJ2-5; D might be TRBD2 (7 bases). The germline V gene encodes CDR1 ENHRY and CDR2 SYGVKD. The CDR3 sequence is 14 residues long. Trimming shortened V by 3 bases and J by 4 bases, and 12 bases separated the two germline ends.